This T cell receptor beta chain is drawn from a study of blood T cell repertoires in COVID-19. About the study: Sources were T cells, B-cell-depleted T cells, or PBMCs; the material itself was cDNA or gDNA.

Patients from Seattle were sampled longitudinally, starting during active infection. Here immunoSEQ multiplex PCR was the method, and the copy in TCRdb shows in-frame clones only, minus some. The table lists some 220,000 clones, 83% of them singletons. The sample comprised peripheral blood. This receptor was taken from a woman aged 25 to 39 with COVID-19, enrolled during active disease.

This chain's CDR3 is CASSDSGQGVDSPLHF. The CDR3 nucleotides read TGTGCCAGCAGTGACTCGGGACAGGGGGTCGATTCACCCCTCCACTTT. The rearrangement uses TRBV6-4 and TRBJ1-6; 11 nucleotides align to TRBD1. Germline V gene data show CDR1 as MRHNA and CDR2 as SNTAGT. Trimming cost V 0 bases and J 8 bases; bases outside gene matches: 3. The CDR3 totals 16 residues.